This T cell receptor beta chain appears in the sequencing data of a study of control samples from healthy donors and cancer patients. Sequencing was performed with immunoSEQ multiplex PCR; in TCRdb, only in-frame clones are kept and a portion is missing. The sample lists approximately 150,000 clones, around nine tenths seen once, with 0.65% to 0.75% in the top ten. In germline, CDR1 is LNHDA, CDR2 SQIVND (reference sequence). Germline trimming cut 5 bases from V and 7 bases from J; bases unmatched to any gene: 7. The CDR3 spans 14 residues. The chain recombines TRBV19 with TRBJ2-1; 8 bases are a match to TRBD2. What was sequenced was blood. The receptor was isolated from a woman aged 25 to 39 in good health. CDR3 region: CASSWSGGGNEQFF. The CDR3 nucleotides are TGTGCCAGTAGTTGGAGCGGGGGAGGGAATGAGCAGTTCTTC.